What follows are 15 T cell receptor beta chains derived from one specimen sequenced in a study of metastatic and nonmetastatic thyroid tumors. MiXCR was used by TCRdb to re-call the PCR reads. The data hold 13,000 or so clones, with 30% to 40% observed a single time. Each patient came to thyroid surgery without any prior treatment (of any kind). Sequenced sample: tumor tissue. The source of these receptors is a male donor with papillary thyroid cancer or a benign thyroid nodule (not recorded which). Some clones in this sample may be carry-over from other donors' samples.

The CDR3 protein is CASSRADSASGNTIYF. CDR3 nucleotides: TGCGCCAGCAGCAGAGCCGACAGCGCCTCTGGAAACACCATATATTTT. The J gene is TRBJ1-3, the V gene TRBV5-1, with D perhaps matching TRBD1 (5 bases). This CDR3 is built from 16 residues. V was shortened by 4 bases and J by 0 bases, with 14 bases between the two germline ends. Per germline, CDR1 SGHRS and CDR2 YFSETQ.

This clone has only a few counts. J is TRBJ2-4 and V is TRBV19; TRBD1 matches 9 bases. Per the germline V gene, CDR1 is LNHDA and CDR2 is SQIVND (reference sequence). The junction had 5 bases not matched to a gene; V was cut back by 6 bases and J by 8 bases. CDR3 size: 13 residues. The CDR3 region is CASSKGQGDIQYF. Here the CDR3 DNA reads TGTGCCAGTAGCAAGGGACAGGGAGACATTCAGTACTTC.

The chain uses TRBV7-3 and TRBJ2-2; D could derive from TRBD1 or TRBD2 (6 bases each). The V end lost 4 bases, the J end lost 7 bases, and 16 bases lay between the germline ends. Germline assignment: CDR1 SGHTA and CDR2 FQGTGA. The CDR3 is 15 amino acids. The CDR3 DNA follows: TGTGCCAGCAGCTCTAGTAGGGGGGCCGACGGGGAGCTGTTTTTT. This codes for CASSSSRGADGELFF. The full variable domain, with the rest looked up from reference TRBV7-3 and TRBJ2-2, is GAGVSQTPSNKVTEKGKYVELRCDPISGHTALYWYRQSLGQGPEFLIYFQGTGAADDSGLPNDRFFAVRPEGSVSTLKIQRTERGDSAVYLCASSSSRGADGELFFGEGSRLTVL.

In its sample, this clone ranks as medium-sized. The rearrangement links TRBV25-1 to TRBJ2-1, with TRBD1 matching over 10 bases. Germline V CDR1 and CDR2: MGHDK, SYGVNS. Trimming took 2 bases from V and 6 from J; bases not matched to a gene: 7. CDR3 length: 16 amino acids. CDR3 sequence (DNA): TGTGCCAGCAGTGAACCCGGGACAGGGGCGGTCAATGAGCAGTTCTTC. It encodes CASSEPGTGAVNEQFF.

V gene TRBV28 combines with J gene TRBJ1-1, with TRBD1 identical over 7 bases. Germline trimming cut 3 bases from V and 3 bases from J; bases unmatched to any gene: 10. This CDR3 spans 16 amino acids. The germline gives CDR1 MDHEN, CDR2 SYDVKM. This CDR3 reads CASSFAEGAGDTEAFF. The CDR3 DNA follows: TGTGCCAGCAGTTTTGCGGAGGGGGCTGGGGACACTGAAGCTTTCTTT.

The chain joins TRBV11-3 to TRBJ2-3; TRBD2 matches at 7 bases. Looked up from germline, CDR1 is SGHNT and CDR2 is YENEEA. The CDR3 is 15 amino acids. V shed 4 bases and J 2 bases; nucleotides not matched to a gene: 6. CDR3 residues: CASSSLAPYTDTQYF. CDR3 DNA: TGTGCCAGCAGCTCACTAGCGCCGTACACAGATACGCAGTATTTT.

The chain employs TRBV15 and TRBJ2-7; no reliable D call. Trimming stripped 7 bases from V and 1 base from J, with 14 bases between. The CDR3 contains 14 residues. The germline gives CDR1 LNHNV, CDR2 YYDKDF (reference sequence). CDR3 in amino acids: CATNTDWVSYEQYF. CDR3 sequence (DNA): TGTGCCACCAACACCGACTGGGTTTCCTACGAGCAGTACTTC.

In its sample, this clone was seen many times. The rearrangement joins TRBV7-9 to TRBJ1-1, with D tentatively TRBD1 (5 bases). V dropped 1 base and J dropped 0 bases, with 9 bases sitting between them. This CDR3 contains 15 residues. CDR1 and CDR2 (germline): SEHNR, FQNEAQ (reference sequence). CDR3 coding DNA: TGTGCCAGCAGCTTAGGGGGCTCGATGAACACTGAAGCTTTCTTT. Translating gives CASSLGGSMNTEAFF.

The gene calls are TRBV7-9 and TRBJ1-1; perhaps TRBD1 as D (6 bases). The germline CDR1 and CDR2 sequences are SEHNR and FQNEAQ (reference sequence). The CDR3 consists of 14 residues. Trimming cost V 5 bases and J 1 base, with 11 bases left between them. CDR3 bases: TGTGCCAGCAGCCAGGGACACCGGAACACTGAAGCTTTCTTT. Translation gives CASSQGHRNTEAFF.

The chain links TRBV11-2 to TRBJ2-1, with 8 bases that match TRBD2. Germline CDR1 SGHAT, CDR2 FQNNGV. The CDR3 totals 16 residues. V lost 0 bases, J lost 6 bases, and 7 bases stayed unmatched. CDR3 residues: CASSLDGREGRNEQFF. The CDR3 DNA reads as TGTGCCAGCAGCTTAGATGGACGGGAGGGCCGCAATGAGCAGTTCTTC.

This clone was counted between two and nine times. The CDR3: CSAALAGEYEQYF. CDR3 coding DNA: TGCAGTGCGGCGCTAGCGGGAGAATACGAGCAGTACTTC. The chain links TRBV20-1 to TRBJ2-7; 10 nucleotides align to TRBD2. Germline V lookup: CDR1 DFQATT, CDR2 SNEGSKA (reference sequence). This CDR3 is built from 13 residues. V lost 6 bases, J lost 4 bases, and 6 bases stayed unmatched.

This clone is termed medium-sized. The V gene is TRBV20-1, the J gene TRBJ2-7, with D hard to call. The CDR3 length is 14 residues. Looked up from germline, CDR1 is DFQATT and CDR2 is SNEGSKA (reference sequence). Trimming shortened V by 0 bases and J by 2 bases, and 11 bases separated the two germline ends. CDR3 protein: CSARDFRNPYEQYF. The CDR3 nucleotides are TGCAGTGCTAGAGACTTCAGGAACCCCTACGAGCAGTACTTC.

J is TRBJ1-5 and V is TRBV12-3 or TRBV12-4; D is uncertain. V shed 5 bases and J shed 2 bases, with 16 bases lying between them. The CDR3 consists of 16 residues. This chain's CDR3 is CASSIVYQDGNQPQHF. As DNA, the CDR3 is TGTGCCAGCAGTATTGTATACCAGGACGGCAATCAGCCCCAGCATTTT.

There are a few counts of this clone. The rearrangement uses TRBV28 and TRBJ1-2; no clear D. The germline CDR1 and CDR2 sequences are MDHEN and SYDVKM. The CDR3 consists of 12 residues. The V and J ends lost 7 bases and 5 bases respectively, with 11 bases between them. Here the CDR3 DNA reads TGTGCCAGCATAGGAGCAAGATATGGCTACACCTTC. As protein: CASIGARYGYTF.

This chain connects TRBV7-6 to TRBJ1-1; 9 bases map to TRBD1. The length of the CDR3 is 15 residues. CDR1 is SGHVS, CDR2 FNYEAQ, per germline. V trimming: 5 bases; J trimming: 5 bases; junction bases outside the gene matches: 9. CDR3 bases: TGTGCCAGCAGCCCAACAGGGGGCGCGGTGACTGAAGCTTTCTTT. Translated: CASSPTGGAVTEAFF.